This is a list of T cell receptor beta chains from one sample in a study of shared clonotypes between healthy human individuals. Clones were read by immunoSEQ multiplex PCR, and TCRdb kept only the in-frame ones, dropping some. The sample shows 1 million to 1.2 million clones, around three quarters of them seen only once. Material: memory CD4+ T cells from PBMCs. These TCRs come from a man between 18 and 29 years old in good health. Some clones in this sample may be carry-over from other donors' samples. The CDR3 runs from the conserved cysteine through the conserved F or W.

v_call cdr3_aa
TRBV2 CASSERDRASF
TRBV5-1 CASSLVGEQYF
TRBV2 CASIYSFRTGTDTQYF
TRBV7-9 CASSLGASSYEQYF
TRBV5-4 CASSSATGGETQYF
TRBV5-1 CASSQGQANEQFF
TRBV18 CASSPSSPNYGYTF
TRBV4-1 CASSQDRALYGYTF
TRBV7-2 CASSLPPGYPYNEQFF
TRBV6-5 CATITLDRNTEAFF
TRBV28 CASMTGGTNEKLFF
TRBV4-2 CASSQEWTSEQFF
TRBV4-1 CASSQDPTRSYQETQYF
TRBV19 CASSIATGLYGYTF
TRBV30 CAWSLDSPLHF
TRBV6-1 CASTRQSQETQYF
TRBV2 CASSGVGGRAIEQYF
TRBV19 CASSIQGTDTQYF
TRBV2 CASSVGQPGELFF
TRBV7-8 CASSPLGQIHQPQHF
TRBV5-1 CASSHIRQGASTEAFF
TRBV11-2 CASSLDRDAYYNEQFF
TRBV6-5 CASSYSPHGSYEQYF
TRBV28 CAGQALNQPQHF
TRBV5-1 CASSPPAAGDIYEQYF
TRBV28 CATLAGGETQYF
TRBV7-9 CASSQWAGVSSYNEQFF
TRBV28 CASSSPPGASEGETQYF
TRBV18 CASSPGTSGTGETQYF
TRBV30 CAWSTTLVNGYTF
TRBV29-1 CSVEEPTSGSSAYNEQFF
TRBV19 CASSIWGTANTGELFF
TRBV28 CASSSGHGSEKLFF
TRBV7-2 CASSAGTANTEAFF
TRBV11-2 CASSWGPGADTQYF
TRBV28 CASSPGQGPTYEQYF
TRBV15 CATSRIRTSGTYEQYF
TRBV5-1 CASSLGTGAIGNTQYF
TRBV19 CASSIFLDGEAFF
TRBV7-2 CASRATGFSDTQYF
TRBV9 CASSVAAGGGQDTQYF
TRBV18 CASSRRTGDDEQYF
TRBV2 CASSRAPARETQYF
TRBV9 CASSTRGDTEAFF
TRBV20-1 CSARDPRGAFF
TRBV10-3 CAISVRSDQPQHF
TRBV7-9 CASSLTSGSWTDTQYF
TRBV27 CASSSFSGRRNNEQFF
TRBV10-2 CASSDVQSNQPQHF
TRBV29-1 CSAEGGSGADTQYF
TRBV20-1 CSAGRAETQYF
TRBV7-3 CASSLGTTYNEQFF
TRBV10-3 CAISGGTSGRAELSTDTQYF
TRBV7-8 CASSLGGTSGSRYF
TRBV30 CAWRGGTGGNQPQHF
TRBV14 CASSPREGSEQYF
TRBV7-2 CASSFRDRVRGYTF
TRBV29-1 CSVYHAPTYGYTF
TRBV18 CASSPERNTGELFF